This TCR beta chain was sequenced in a study of blood T cell repertoires in COVID-19. About the research overall: PBMCs, B-cell-depleted T cells, or T cells were the source of the cDNA or gDNA that made up the material.

The assay was immunoSEQ multiplex PCR, and TCRdb's table has in-frame clones only and misses some. The sample lists around 200,000 clones, 80% to 90% occurring once. V was clipped by 0 bases and J by 7 bases, with 28 bases between them. The germline gives CDR1 SGHRS, CDR2 YFSETQ. The CDR3 length is 19 residues. Participant age was roughly 18 to 90 years, and participants resided in 20 to 30 US areas. Assignments of participants to cohorts depended upon their own reported clinical history. The V call is TRBV5-1, the J call TRBJ1-2; a weak D match, TRBD1 (6 bases). The source material was PBMCs or T cells enriched from blood (not recorded which). The sequence derives from a woman aged 40 to 55 with acute COVID-19. The CDR3 reads CASSLAVQGDPSKSGGYTF. DNA for the CDR3: TGCGCCAGCAGCTTGGCGGTACAGGGAGATCCGTCGAAGTCGGGTGGCTACACCTTC.